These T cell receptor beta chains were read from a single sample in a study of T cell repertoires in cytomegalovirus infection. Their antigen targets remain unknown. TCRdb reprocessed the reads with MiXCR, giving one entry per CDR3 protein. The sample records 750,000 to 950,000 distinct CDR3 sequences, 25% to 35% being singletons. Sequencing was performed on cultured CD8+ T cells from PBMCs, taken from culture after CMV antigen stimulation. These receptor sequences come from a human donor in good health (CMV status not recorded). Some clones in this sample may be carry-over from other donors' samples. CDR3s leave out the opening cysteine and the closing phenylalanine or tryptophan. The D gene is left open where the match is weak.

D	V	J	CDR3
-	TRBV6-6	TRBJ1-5	ASIGYLDQPQH
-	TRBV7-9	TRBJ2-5	ASSHRDGQRETQY
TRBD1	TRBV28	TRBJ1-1	ASSFLDRDPEAF
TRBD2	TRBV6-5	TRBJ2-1	ATTWTSGGSDEQF
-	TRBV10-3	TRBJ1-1	AISEGRGVLVEAF
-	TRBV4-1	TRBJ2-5	ASSQGWGPLETQY
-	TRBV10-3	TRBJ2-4	AISGGGDLAKNIQY
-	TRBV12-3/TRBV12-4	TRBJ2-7	ASSLAWTATSYEQY
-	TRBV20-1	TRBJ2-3	SAPDLYTDTQY
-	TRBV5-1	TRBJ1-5	ASSFEGKQPQH
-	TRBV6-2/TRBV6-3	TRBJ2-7	ASSDLAGTSYEQY
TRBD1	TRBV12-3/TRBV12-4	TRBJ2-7	ASSSRDRSYYEQY
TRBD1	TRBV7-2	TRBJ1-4	ASSLPGVGQGNNNEKLF
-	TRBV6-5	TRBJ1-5	ASSLQFLGQPQH
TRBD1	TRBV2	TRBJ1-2	ASSARDRGVYGYT
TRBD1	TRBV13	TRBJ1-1	ASSLERTGPNTEAF
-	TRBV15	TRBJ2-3	ATSRDRGKANTQY
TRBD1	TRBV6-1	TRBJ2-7	ASSLIRDSLYEQY
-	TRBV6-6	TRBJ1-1	ASILRGRGSDAF
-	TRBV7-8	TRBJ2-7	ASSTRNEQY
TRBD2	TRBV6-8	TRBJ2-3	ASSRSGGGTDTQY
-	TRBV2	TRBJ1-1	ASSDSGTLGAF
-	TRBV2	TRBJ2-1	ASSGTERRQF
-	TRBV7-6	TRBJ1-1	ASSLSTENTEAF
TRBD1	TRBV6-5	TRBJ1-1	ASSSDRVVNTEAF
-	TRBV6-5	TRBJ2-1	ASSYSLGRPTYNEQF
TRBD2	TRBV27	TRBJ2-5	ASSLIGLAGETQY
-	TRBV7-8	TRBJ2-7	ASSLAETSFYEQY
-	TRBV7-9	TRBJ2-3	ASSSDRQILSSTDTQY
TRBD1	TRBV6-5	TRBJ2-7	ASSSGTGILEQY
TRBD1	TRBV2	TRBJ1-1	ASGWGWTGGSGNTEAF
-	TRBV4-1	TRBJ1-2	ASSLLHANYGYT
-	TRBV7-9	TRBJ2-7	ASSPRGGGNEQY
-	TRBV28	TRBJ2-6	ASSLRGLGANVLT
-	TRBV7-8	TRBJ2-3	ASGPGPTDTQY
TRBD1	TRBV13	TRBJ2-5	ASSWGQLAQETQY
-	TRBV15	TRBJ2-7	ATSRDTGLYEQY
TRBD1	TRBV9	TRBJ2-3	ASSVNRGDTQY
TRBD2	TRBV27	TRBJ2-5	ASSLTSGGPPTGETQY
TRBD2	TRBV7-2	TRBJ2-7	ASSSRTSGGMPSSYEQY
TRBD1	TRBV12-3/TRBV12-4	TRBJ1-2	ASAPWGTGGGYT
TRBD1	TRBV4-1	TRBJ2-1	ASSQGIPGQGDNEQF
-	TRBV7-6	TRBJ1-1	ASSSSGERVSAEAF
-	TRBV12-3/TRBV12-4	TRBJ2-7	ASSLGVGRQY
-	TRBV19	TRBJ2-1	ASSIAPNSYNEQF
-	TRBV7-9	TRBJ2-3	ASSLWPDTQY
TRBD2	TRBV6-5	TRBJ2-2	ASSYSPGGPTGGPFRGELF
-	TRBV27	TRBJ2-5	ASSASTGTNQETQY
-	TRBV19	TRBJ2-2	ATKGPGGPGELF
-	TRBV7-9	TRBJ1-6	ASSFRDSFIYNSPLH
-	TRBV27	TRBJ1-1	ASSSPGHTKTEAF
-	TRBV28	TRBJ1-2	ASISGTAFYGYT
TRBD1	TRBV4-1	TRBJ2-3	ASSQDGTGKEY
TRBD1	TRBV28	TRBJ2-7	ASSSTHRGDPYEQY
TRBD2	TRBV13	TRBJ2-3	ASSQHSGGTDTQY
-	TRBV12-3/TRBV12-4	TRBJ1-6	ASSSPPGEGRNSPLH
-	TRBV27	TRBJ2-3	ASSLLRSSTDTQY
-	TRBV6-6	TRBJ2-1	ASSYGMGGGAQNEQF